These 28 T cell receptor beta chains came from one sample sequenced in a study of OX40 agonist ivuxolimab in advanced cancers. Data came from immunoSEQ multiplex PCR; TCRdb stores just in-frame clones and leaves some out. Among 80,000 to 100,000 clones, roughly nine tenths were seen once, and the ten largest hold 0.82%. Material: CD4+ or CD8+ T cells sorted from blood, obtained in a trial of the OX40 agonist ivuxolimab. These receptors originate from an adult with an advanced solid tumor such as melanoma, head and neck, liver or kidney cancer.

This rearrangement joins TRBV7-3 to TRBJ2-5; D not resolved. Germline lookup yields CDR1 SGHTA and CDR2 FQGTGA. The ends were cut back, 1 base at V and 5 bases at J, with 11 bases in the middle. This CDR3 spans 14 amino acids. CDR3 residues: CASSLNPNLETQYF. CDR3 sequence (DNA): TGTGCCAGCAGCTTAAACCCTAATCTCGAGACCCAGTACTTC. The variable domain in full, with the rest retrieved from reference TRBV7-3 and TRBJ2-5, is GAGVSQTPSNKVTEKGKYVELRCDPISGHTALYWYRQSLGQGPEFLIYFQGTGAADDSGLPNDRFFAVRPEGSVSTLKIQRTERGDSAVYLCASSLNPNLETQYFGPGTRLLVL.

The J gene is TRBJ1-5, the V gene TRBV10-3; D is undetermined. The ends were cut back, 8 bases at V and 7 bases at J, with 12 bases in the middle. The CDR3 totals 12 residues. CDR1 ENHRY and CDR2 SYGVKD come from the germline V gene. CDR3 coding DNA: TGTGCCATCGGAAGGGCTAGACAGCCCCAGCATTTT. Translation: CAIGRARQPQHF.

This sequence joins TRBV11-2 and TRBJ2-1; TRBD2 matches 7 bases. The length of the CDR3 is 14 residues. Germline CDR1 and CDR2: SGHAT and FQNNGV. The trim removed 5 bases at V and 3 bases at J, leaving 4 bases unmatched. The CDR3 protein is CASSPGTNYNEQFF. The DNA for the CDR3 is TGTGCCAGCAGCCCCGGGACTAACTACAATGAGCAGTTCTTC.

The chain couples TRBV28 to TRBJ2-7; maybe TRBD1 (6 bases). The germline V gene has CDR1 MDHEN and CDR2 SYDVKM. V lost 5 bases, J lost 2 bases, and 19 bases lay in between. This CDR3 is built from 16 residues. The CDR3 spells CASSGPGTSSPYEQYF. Written as DNA, the CDR3 is TGTGCCAGCAGTGGACCGGGGACATCAAGCCCCTACGAGCAGTACTTC.

The chain couples TRBV5-6 to TRBJ2-1; 7 bases agree with TRBD2. CDR3 length: 17 amino acids. Looked up from germline, CDR1 is SGHDT and CDR2 is YYEEEE. The V gene end was trimmed by 1 base and the J gene end by 4 bases; junction bases not matched to a gene: 11. The DNA of the CDR3 is TGTGCCAGCAGCTTGAGAGGCGGGGGTAAAAGGTACAATGAGCAGTTCTTC. Translated: CASSLRGGGKRYNEQFF.

The V call is TRBV14, the J call TRBJ2-1; D is unclear. Trimming cost V 1 base and J 6 bases, with 10 bases left between them. The length of the CDR3 is 14 residues. Germline V gene data show CDR1 as SGHDN and CDR2 as FVKESK. The CDR3 sequence: CASSQGVFSNEQFF. The CDR3 DNA follows: TGTGCCAGCAGCCAAGGTGTCTTCAGCAATGAGCAGTTCTTC. Full variable domain (remainder filled in from reference TRBV14 and TRBJ2-1): EAGVTQFPSHSVIEKGQTVTLRCDPISGHDNLYWYRRVMGKEIKFLLHFVKESKQDESGMPNNRFLAERTGGTYSTLKVQPAELEDSGVYFCASSQGVFSNEQFFGPGTRLTVL.

The rearrangement joins TRBV15 to TRBJ2-1; a possible D gene is TRBD1 (6 bases). Trimming took 0 bases from V and 9 from J, leaving 12 bases between them. The CDR3 is 14 amino acids. The germline CDR1 and CDR2 sequences are LNHNV and YYDKDF (reference sequence). CDR3: CATSREGARSEQFF. The CDR3 DNA follows: TGTGCCACCAGCAGAGAGGGGGCTAGGAGTGAGCAGTTCTTC.

This chain connects TRBV5-6 to TRBJ1-2; possible D gene TRBD1, 6 bases. This CDR3 spans 15 amino acids. Trimming pared 4 bases from V and 3 bases from J, leaving 16 bases between. Germline V CDR1 and CDR2: SGHDT, YYEEEE. The chain's CDR3 is CASSAGQPGDYGYTF. The CDR3 nucleotides read TGTGCCAGCAGCGCGGGACAACCTGGGGACTATGGCTACACCTTC.

This chain uses TRBV27 with TRBJ2-5; D could derive from TRBD1 or TRBD2 (5 bases each). The CDR3 extends over 13 amino acids. Trimming shortened V by 2 bases and J by 5 bases, and 9 bases separated the two germline ends. Germline CDR1 is MNHEY and CDR2 is SMNVEV (reference sequence). The chain's CDR3 is CASSLREGETQYF. The CDR3 region has the DNA TGTGCCAGCAGTTTACGCGAGGGGGAGACCCAGTACTTC.

The chain combines TRBV7-3 with TRBJ1-3, with D unresolved. V dropped 3 bases and J dropped 1 base, with 10 bases sitting between them. The CDR3 extends over 15 amino acids. Germline CDR1 and CDR2: SGHTA and FQGTGA. The DNA of the CDR3 is TGTGCCAGCAGCTTGGACGGGGAGTCTGGAAACACCATATATTTT. Amino acids: CASSLDGESGNTIYF.

The V and J genes are TRBV7-6 and TRBJ2-3; a weak D match, TRBD2 (6 bases). Germline values: CDR1 SGHVS, CDR2 FNYEAQ. The CDR3 is 17 amino acids. Trimming removed 4 bases at V and 0 bases at J, with 17 bases between. The CDR3 is CASSSLNGGASTDTQYF. DNA of the CDR3: TGTGCCAGCAGCTCCCTAAACGGGGGAGCGAGCACAGATACGCAGTATTTT.

V gene TRBV5-4 combines with J gene TRBJ2-7, with TRBD1 as a possible D gene (6 bases). Germline V gene sequence: CDR1 SGHNT, CDR2 YYREEE (reference sequence). V was trimmed by 1 base and J by 3 bases, leaving 14 bases between them. The CDR3 is made up of 15 amino acids. The CDR3 coding sequence is TGTGCCAGCAGCTTGTCCACAGGGTCCTTCTACGAGCAGTACTTC. This sequence encodes CASSLSTGSFYEQYF. The whole variable domain, remainder taken from reference TRBV5-4 and TRBJ2-7, is ETGVTQSPTHLIKTRGQQVTLRCSSQSGHNTVSWYQQALGQGPQFIFQYYREEENGRGNFPPRFSGLQFPNYSSELNVNALELDDSALYLCASSLSTGSFYEQYFGPGTRLTVT.

The chain combines TRBV4-1 with TRBJ1-5; D not resolved. CDR1 MGHRA and CDR2 YSYEKL come from the germline V gene. The CDR3 length is 16 residues. Trimming pared 1 base from V and 4 bases from J, leaving 14 bases between. This CDR3 reads CASSQVETLGNQPQHF. The CDR3 DNA follows: TGCGCCAGCAGCCAAGTTGAGACTCTGGGGAATCAGCCCCAGCATTTT.

The CDR3 coding sequence is TGCAGCGCTGAGACGGTAGCTAACTATGGCTACACCTTC. Encoded protein: CSAETVANYGYTF. The chain uses TRBV29-1 and TRBJ1-2; D call uncertain. CDR1 and CDR2 from the germline V gene are SQVTM and ANQGSEA. Between the trimmed V and J ends, which lost 7 bases and 0 bases, there was a span of 12 bases. CDR3 length equals 13 residues. Drawing the rest from reference TRBV29-1 and TRBJ1-2, the complete variable domain is SAVISQKPSRDICQRGTSLTIQCQVDSQVTMMFWYRQQPGQSLTLIATANQGSEATYESGFVIDKFPISRPNLTFSTLTVSNMSPEDSSIYLCSAETVANYGYTFGSGTRLTVV.

This chain links TRBV18 with TRBJ2-7; D remains ambiguous. The germline CDR1 and CDR2 sequences are KGHSH and LQKENI. The CDR3 sequence is 13 residues long. Trimming cost V 0 bases and J 7 bases, with 10 bases left between them. CDR3 DNA: TGTGCCAGCTCACCACCAACTACTTTGGAGCAGTACTTC. Residues: CASSPPTTLEQYF. Full variable domain (missing parts from reference TRBV18 and TRBJ2-7): NAGVMQNPRHLVRRRGQEARLRCSPMKGHSHVYWYRQLPEEGLKFMVYLQKENIIDESGMPKERFSAEFPKEGPSILRIQQVVRGDSAAYFCASSPPTTLEQYFGPGTRLTVT.

The chain is built from TRBV7-2 and TRBJ2-2; tentatively, D is TRBD2 (5 bases). V shed 1 base and J shed 5 bases, with 14 bases lying between them. The CDR3 runs 16 residues. Germline CDR1 reads SGHTA; CDR2 reads FQGNSA. This CDR3 is CASSLVRSEGTGELFF. DNA for the CDR3: TGTGCCAGCAGCTTAGTTCGGTCAGAGGGAACCGGGGAGCTGTTTTTT.

A single count supports this clone. The chain couples TRBV4-3 to TRBJ2-3; possibly TRBD2 for D (7 bases). V shed 4 bases and J shed 1 base, with 15 bases lying between them. CDR1 is LGHNA and CDR2 is YSLEER in the germline V gene. CDR3 size: 16 residues. This CDR3 is CASSLLRGGGTDTQYF. Written as DNA, the CDR3 is TGCGCCAGCAGCCTACTGAGAGGGGGGGGCACAGATACGCAGTATTTT.

The J gene is TRBJ1-1, the V gene TRBV7-2; unclear D gene. Germline CDR1 is SGHTA and CDR2 is FQGNSA. The CDR3 runs 12 residues. V lost 3 bases and J lost 5, with 7 bases in between. Written as DNA, the CDR3 is TGTGCCAGCAGCTTTACTCGGACTGAAGCTTTCTTT. Protein: CASSFTRTEAFF.

CDR3 region: CAISGSTGSSYEQYF. CDR3 bases: TGTGCCATCAGTGGGAGTACAGGGTCCTCCTACGAGCAGTACTTC. J is TRBJ2-7 and V is TRBV10-3, with D perhaps matching TRBD1 (6 bases). The V and J ends lost 4 bases and 0 bases respectively, with 13 bases between them. CDR1 is ENHRY, CDR2 SYGVKD, per germline. The CDR3 runs 15 residues.

The CDR3 DNA sequence: TGTGCCAGTAGTCTAAACAGGGCTCGGACTGAAGCTTTCTTT. Amino acids: CASSLNRARTEAFF. The genes are TRBV19 and TRBJ1-1; TRBD1 is a possible D gene (6 bases). V was cut by 5 bases and J by 5 bases, with 15 bases left in between. The CDR3 is 14 residues long. CDR1 and CDR2 from the germline V gene are LNHDA and SQIVND (reference sequence).

This clone was counted a single time. V is TRBV5-1 and J is TRBJ1-2, with D perhaps TRBD1 (5 bases). The CDR3 consists of 13 residues. Germline lookup yields CDR1 SGHRS and CDR2 YFSETQ. The ends were cut back, 2 bases at V and 3 bases at J, with 8 bases in the middle. The CDR3 nucleotides read TGCGCCAGCAGCTTTGGGGGATACTATGGCTACACCTTC. Residues: CASSFGGYYGYTF.

The chain recombines TRBV28 with TRBJ2-4, with 10 nucleotides matching TRBD1. V lost 5 bases and J lost 9; bases outside the gene matches: 10. The length of the CDR3 is 15 residues. The germline V gene has CDR1 MDHEN and CDR2 SYDVKM. DNA for the CDR3: TGTGCCAGCAGTCGCCCGCGACAGGGGGCTGGCATTCAGTACTTC. It encodes CASSRPRQGAGIQYF.

V and J are TRBV6-5 and TRBJ1-1, with TRBD1 matching over 8 bases. J gave up 4 bases and V 8 bases, and 6 bases lay outside the gene matches. Germline assignment: CDR1 MNHEY and CDR2 SVGAGI. The CDR3 length is 13 residues. CDR3 coding DNA: TGTGCCAGCGCCGACAGGGGAGCCACTGAAGCTTTCTTT. Translating gives CASADRGATEAFF.

This rearrangement joins TRBV28 to TRBJ1-4; unclear D gene. Germline CDR1 reads MDHEN; CDR2 reads SYDVKM. Trimming removed 4 bases from V and 7 bases from J, with 16 bases in between. The length of the CDR3 is 15 residues. The CDR3 protein is CASSSPTGGGEKLFF. CDR3 DNA sequence: TGTGCCAGCAGTTCCCCGACCGGTGGTGGTGAAAAACTGTTTTTT.

The J gene is TRBJ2-7, the V gene TRBV7-9; 7 bases are a match to TRBD2. This CDR3 has 13 amino acids. J gave up 7 bases and V 3 bases, and 6 bases lay outside the gene matches. Germline CDR1 is SEHNR and CDR2 is FQNEAQ (reference sequence). CDR3 residues: CASSLRGGNEQYF. CDR3 DNA: TGTGCCAGCAGCTTGCGGGGAGGGAATGAGCAGTACTTC.

V is TRBV6-1 and J is TRBJ2-7, with D unresolved. The CDR3 runs to 12 residues. CDR1 is MNHNS, CDR2 SASEGT, per germline. Between the trimmed V and J ends, which lost 5 bases and 1 base, there was a span of 6 bases. CDR3: CASSKMSYEQYF. The CDR3 bases are TGTGCCAGCAGTAAGATGTCCTACGAGCAGTACTTC.

This chain connects TRBV10-3 to TRBJ1-5, with unresolved D. The V gene lost 10 bases and the J gene lost 0 bases, with 10 bases spanning the gap. CDR1 is ENHRY, CDR2 SYGVKD, per germline. The CDR3 consists of 13 residues. CDR3 DNA: TGTGCCACCGGGCAGGATAGCAATCAGCCCCAGCATTTT. Amino acids: CATGQDSNQPQHF.

This clone is a singleton in its sample. In nucleotides, the CDR3 is TGTGCCAGCAGCCAAGAGCCGGACAGGGATATCTCCTACGAGCAGTACTTC. Translated: CASSQEPDRDISYEQYF. The J gene is TRBJ2-7, the V gene TRBV4-2; 8 nucleotides agree with TRBD1. The CDR3 consists of 17 residues. CDR1 is LGHNA, CDR2 YNFKEQ, per germline. With V trimmed by 0 bases and J by 0 bases, 7 bases remained unmatched.